This TCR beta chain was sequenced in a study of T cell responses to AZD1222 COVID-19 vaccine. The data were produced by immunoSEQ multiplex PCR, yet TCRdb's version contains in-frame clones alone and is incomplete. Seen here are 250,000 to 300,000 clones, 94% observed once, and the top ten hold around 0.6%. From germline, CDR1 is MNHEY and CDR2 SMNVEV (reference sequence). This CDR3 spans 10 amino acids. Trimming took 8 bases from V and 7 from J, leaving 6 bases between them. This TCR came from an adult who received the AZD1222 COVID-19 vaccine. The chain uses TRBV27 and TRBJ1-5; D call uncertain. The sequenced sample was peripheral blood, obtained 28 days after the second AZD1222 dose. The CDR3 DNA follows: TGTGCCAGCGGGCAACAGCCCCAGCATTTT. It is translated as CASGQQPQHF.